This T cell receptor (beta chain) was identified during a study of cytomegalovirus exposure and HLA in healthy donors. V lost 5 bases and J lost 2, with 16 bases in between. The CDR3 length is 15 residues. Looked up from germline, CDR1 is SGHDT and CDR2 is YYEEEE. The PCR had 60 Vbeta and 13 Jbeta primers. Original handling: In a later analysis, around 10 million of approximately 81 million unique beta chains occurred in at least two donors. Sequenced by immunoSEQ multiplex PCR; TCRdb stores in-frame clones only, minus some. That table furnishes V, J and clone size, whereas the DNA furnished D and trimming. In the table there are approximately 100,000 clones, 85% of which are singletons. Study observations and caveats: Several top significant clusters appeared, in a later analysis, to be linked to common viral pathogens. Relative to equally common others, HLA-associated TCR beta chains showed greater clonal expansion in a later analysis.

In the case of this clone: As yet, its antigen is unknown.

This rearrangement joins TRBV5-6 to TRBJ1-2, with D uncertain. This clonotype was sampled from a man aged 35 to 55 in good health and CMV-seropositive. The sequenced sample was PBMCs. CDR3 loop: CASRFEGVGNYGYTF. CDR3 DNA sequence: TGTGCCAGCAGGTTCGAAGGCGTGGGCAACTATGGCTACACCTTC.